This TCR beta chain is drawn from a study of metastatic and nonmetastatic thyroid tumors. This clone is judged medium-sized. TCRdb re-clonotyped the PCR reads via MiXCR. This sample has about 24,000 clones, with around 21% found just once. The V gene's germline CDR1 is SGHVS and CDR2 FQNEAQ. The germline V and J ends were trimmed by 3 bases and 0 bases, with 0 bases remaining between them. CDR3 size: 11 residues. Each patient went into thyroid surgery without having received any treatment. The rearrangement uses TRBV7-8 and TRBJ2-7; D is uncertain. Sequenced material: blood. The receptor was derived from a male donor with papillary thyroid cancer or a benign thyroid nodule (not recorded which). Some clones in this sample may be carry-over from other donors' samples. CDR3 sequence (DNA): TGTGCCAGCAGCTTCTCCTACGAGCAGTACTTC. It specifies CASSFSYEQYF. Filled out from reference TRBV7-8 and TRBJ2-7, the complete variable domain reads GAGVSQSPRYKVAKRGQDVALRCDPISGHVSLFWYQQALGQGPEFLTYFQNEAQLDKSGLPSDRFFAERPEGSVSTLKIQRTQQEDSAVYLCASSFSYEQYFGPGTRLTVT.